The 15 T cell receptor beta chains below were found in one sample sequenced in a study of T cell responses to AZD1222 COVID-19 vaccine (dated by TCRdb to about 2021). The sample's time point label, decoded: about 28 days (+/-7) after the second vaccine dose. Library prep was done by the immunoSEQ multiplex PCR assay. Held by TCRdb, this immuneACCESS table contains in-frame sequences only and omits some clones. Under half of the omission traces to an unresolved V gene where checked; the cause of the rest is unknown. This sample gives about 270,000 clones in total; roughly 93% of them show up just once. Together, the top ten hold 0.55% of the sample. Specimen: peripheral blood, collected 28 days after the second AZD1222 dose. Receptors originate from an adult who received the AZD1222 COVID-19 vaccine.

V gene TRBV5-1 combines with J gene TRBJ2-7; 7 nucleotides match TRBD1. V shed 4 bases, J shed 0 bases, and the junction held 4 bases outside the gene matches. Germline assignment: CDR1 SGHRS and CDR2 YFSETQ. This CDR3 is built from 14 residues. The CDR3 DNA is TGCGCCAGCAGCAGAGGGACAGCCTCCTACGAGCAGTACTTC. It encodes CASSRGTASYEQYF.

J is TRBJ1-2 and V is TRBV28; a possible D gene is TRBD1 (6 bases). The CDR3 is made up of 13 amino acids. Germline V gene sequence: CDR1 MDHEN, CDR2 SYDVKM. The V end was cut by 4 bases, the J end by 4 bases, with 10 bases between. CDR3 nucleotide sequence: TGTGCCAGCAGTTCCCGGGACATCTATGGCTACACCTTC. Translating it yields CASSSRDIYGYTF.

The chain couples TRBV2 to TRBJ1-5; TRBD1 matches at 7 bases. J was trimmed by 3 bases and V by 6 bases; bases with no gene match: 2. This CDR3 is 13 amino acids long. CDR1 and CDR2 (germline): SNHLY, FYNNEI. CDR3: CASRGQNNQPQHF. As DNA, the CDR3 is TGTGCCAGCAGGGGACAGAACAATCAGCCCCAGCATTTT.

The gene calls are TRBV11-1 and TRBJ1-6; the D gene is possibly TRBD1 (6 bases). Trimming took off 5 bases at V and 10 bases at J, with 9 bases between the two ends. Germline CDR1 SGHAT, CDR2 FQDESV (reference sequence). The CDR3 has 12 amino acids. This CDR3 reads CASSPRGSPLHF. The CDR3, as DNA: TGTGCCAGCAGCCCCAGGGGCTCACCCCTCCACTTT.

The table lists this clone with a few counts. CDR3 DNA sequence: TGTGCCAGCAGCCCTCGAAGGCTAGCGGGGATCAACACCGGGGAGCTGTTTTTT. This translates into CASSPRRLAGINTGELFF. The rearrangement uses TRBV7-9 and TRBJ2-2; 9 bases fit TRBD2. This CDR3 contains 18 residues. Germline V gene lookup returns CDR1 SEHNR and CDR2 FQNEAQ (reference sequence). The V segment lost 5 bases and the J segment 2 bases; nucleotides outside the gene matches: 12.

The CDR3 spells CASSDTGQFYGYTF. The CDR3 DNA reads as TGTGCCAGCAGCGACACGGGACAGTTCTATGGCTACACCTTC. The rearrangement links TRBV9 to TRBJ1-2, with 7 bases identical to TRBD1. The CDR3 has 14 residues. Germline loops: CDR1 SGDLS, CDR2 YYNGEE. The J segment lost 4 bases and the V segment lost 3 bases, leaving 6 bases of the junction unmatched.

V is TRBV3-1 (or the pseudogene TRBV3-2) and J is TRBJ2-2, with D tentatively TRBD1 or TRBD2 (6 bases each). Germline loops: CDR1 LGHDT, CDR2 YNNKEL (reference sequence). Trimming removed 2 bases from V and 7 bases from J, with 17 bases in between. The CDR3 is 16 amino acids. CDR3 sequence (DNA): TGTGCCAGCAGCCAAACCGGGACAAGGGGAGGCGGGGAGCTGTTTTTT. Its translation is CASSQTGTRGGGELFF.

The chain combines TRBV2 with TRBJ1-5; 7 bases line up with TRBD1. Germline V gives CDR1 SNHLY, CDR2 FYNNEI. This CDR3 spans 13 amino acids. After removal of 5 bases from V and 7 bases from J, the junction contained 5 bases not matched to a gene. The CDR3: CASSLTGDQPQHF. For the CDR3, the DNA is TGTGCCAGCAGTTTAACAGGGGACCAGCCCCAGCATTTT.

V usage is TRBV5-1 and J usage is TRBJ2-7; 10 positions match TRBD1. Germline-derived CDR1 and CDR2 are SGHRS and YFSETQ. Losses at the gene ends were 4 bases for V and 5 bases for J; bases not matched to a gene: 6. This CDR3 spans 14 amino acids. CDR3 region: CASSPHGQGDEQYF. CDR3 bases: TGCGCCAGCAGCCCACACGGACAGGGGGACGAGCAGTACTTC.

The V gene is TRBV4-3, the J gene TRBJ1-2; D might be TRBD1 (6 bases). With 0 bases removed from V and 0 bases from J, the gap between germline ends came to 17 bases. CDR1 and CDR2 (germline): LGHNA, YSLEER. This CDR3 is 18 amino acids long. CDR3 protein: CASSQDFRQAHSNYGYTF. The CDR3, as DNA: TGCGCCAGCAGCCAAGACTTTCGACAGGCCCATTCTAACTATGGCTACACCTTC.

This chain connects TRBV28 to TRBJ2-1, with 9 bases lining up with TRBD2. V dropped 2 bases and J dropped 6; count of bases not matched to a gene: 14. CDR3 length equals 18 residues. In germline, CDR1 is MDHEN, CDR2 SYDVKM. CDR3 protein: CASSLARRYSGGVNEQFF. Here the CDR3 DNA reads TGTGCCAGCAGTTTAGCACGGAGGTATAGCGGGGGTGTCAATGAGCAGTTCTTC.

The chain employs TRBV29-1 and TRBJ1-2, with no clear D. Looked up from germline, CDR1 is SQVTM and CDR2 is ANQGSEA. The CDR3 has 13 amino acids. The V and J ends lost 4 bases and 3 bases respectively, with 12 bases between them. This CDR3 reads CSVGVGLDYGYTF. CDR3 coding DNA: TGCAGCGTTGGAGTGGGGTTAGACTATGGCTACACCTTC.

The V and J genes are TRBV24-1 and TRBJ2-1; D unresolved. V lost 4 bases and J 9 bases, leaving 18 bases between the germline ends. Germline CDR1 and CDR2: KGHDR and SFDVKD. The CDR3 loop spans 15 amino acids. CDR3 DNA sequence: TGTGCCACCAGTGAATCTACCAGACTTAACGCTGAGCAGTTCTTC. Translation: CATSESTRLNAEQFF.

V is TRBV10-2 and J is TRBJ2-1; 8 nucleotides match TRBD1. The germline gives CDR1 WSHSY, CDR2 SAAADI. Trimming took 2 bases from V and 10 from J; bases not matched to a gene: 4. The CDR3 loop spans 13 amino acids. The CDR3 nucleotides read TGCGCCAGCAGTGAGCCCACAGGGGGGGAGCAGTTCTTC. This sequence encodes CASSEPTGGEQFF.

The V gene is TRBV24-1, the J gene TRBJ2-2; D is uncertain. V was pared by 7 bases and J by 0 bases, with 8 bases between. The CDR3 has 14 amino acids. Germline CDR1 is KGHDR and CDR2 is SFDVKD. The CDR3, as DNA: TGTGCCACCAGGGGCCGAACGAACACCGGGGAGCTGTTTTTT. It specifies CATRGRTNTGELFF.